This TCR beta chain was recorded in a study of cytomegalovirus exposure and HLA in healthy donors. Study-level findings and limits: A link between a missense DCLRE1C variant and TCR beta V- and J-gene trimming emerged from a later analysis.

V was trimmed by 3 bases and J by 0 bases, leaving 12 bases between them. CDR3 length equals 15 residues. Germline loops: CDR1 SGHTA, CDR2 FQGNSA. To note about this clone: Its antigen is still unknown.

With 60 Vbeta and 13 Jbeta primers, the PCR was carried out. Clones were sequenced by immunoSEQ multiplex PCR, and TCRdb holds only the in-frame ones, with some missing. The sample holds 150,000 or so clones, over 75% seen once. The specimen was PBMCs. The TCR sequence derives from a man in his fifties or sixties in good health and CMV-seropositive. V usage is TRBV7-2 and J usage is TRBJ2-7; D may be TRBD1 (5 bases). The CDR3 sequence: CASSLQGSSSYEQYF. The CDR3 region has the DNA TGTGCCAGCAGCTTGCAGGGTTCGAGCTCCTACGAGCAGTACTTC.